These 30 T cell receptor beta chains came from one sample sequenced in a study of T cells after yellow fever vaccination. TCRdb reprocessed the 5' RACE reads via MiXCR and lists one record per CDR3 protein. The table lists 40,000 or so distinct CDR3 sequences, 6.5% to 8.5% of them singletons, with about 15% in the top ten. The sample here was CD8+ T cells not binding an NS4B(214-222) dextramer, sorted from PBMCs, taken 45 days after the yellow fever booster vaccination. These receptor sequences come from a young man who received the YFV17D yellow fever vaccine.

The V call is TRBV28, the J call TRBJ2-7; possible D gene TRBD1, 6 bases. The CDR3 is 14 residues long. V was trimmed by 4 bases and J by 2 bases, leaving 12 bases between them. CDR1 is MDHEN, CDR2 SYDVKM, per germline. CDR3 in DNA: TGTGCCAGCAGTTCGACAGGTAGAACCTACGAGCAGTACTTC. Encoded protein: CASSSTGRTYEQYF.

This clonotype appeared many times. The chain employs TRBV20-1 and TRBJ2-3; D is perhaps TRBD2 (6 bases). V lost 4 bases and J lost 1, with 9 bases in between. CDR3 length: 13 residues. Per germline, CDR1 DFQATT and CDR2 SNEGSKA (reference sequence). The CDR3 region is CSATSERTDTQYF. DNA for the CDR3: TGCAGTGCTACTAGCGAACGCACAGATACGCAGTATTTT.

This clonotype has at least ten counts. The chain carries TRBV5-1 and TRBJ2-1; tentative D call: TRBD2 (6 bases). There are 16 residues in the CDR3. V shed 0 bases and J shed 2 bases, with 12 bases lying between them. Germline CDR1 is SGHRS and CDR2 is YFSETQ. CDR3 loop: CASSLAAGTTYNEQFF. CDR3 DNA sequence: TGCGCCAGCAGCTTGGCGGCGGGAACAACCTACAATGAGCAGTTCTTC.

This chain connects TRBV11-2 to TRBJ2-7, with TRBD2 matching 9 bases. This CDR3 is 13 amino acids long. Germline-derived CDR1 and CDR2 are SGHAT and FQNNGV. The V and J ends lost 5 bases and 2 bases, in that order; junction bases with no gene match: 1. The CDR3 nucleotides are TGTGCCAGCAGCATAGCGGGGGCCTACGAGCAGTACTTC. Translation gives CASSIAGAYEQYF.

The table lists this clonotype with many counts. CDR3 coding DNA: TGTGCCAGCAGTGACAGAGATCTCCGGCAGGGCCTCTGGGAGCAGTACTTC. This codes for CASSDRDLRQGLWEQYF. This chain joins TRBV6-4 and TRBJ2-7, with D possibly TRBD1 on 5 matching bases. The V end lost 2 bases, the J end lost 7 bases, and 24 bases lay between the germline ends. Looked up from germline, CDR1 is MRHNA and CDR2 is SNTAGT. The CDR3 length is 17 residues.

This clonotype has just a few counts. The chain links TRBV19 to TRBJ1-1, with D maybe TRBD1 (6 bases). The CDR3 is made up of 13 amino acids. The germline V gene encodes CDR1 LNHDA and CDR2 SQIVND (reference sequence). V lost 7 bases to trimming and J lost 0 bases, with 9 bases between them. For the CDR3, the DNA is TGTGCCAGTAACCCAGGGGTGAACACTGAAGCTTTCTTT. Translating it yields CASNPGVNTEAFF.

This clonotype was seen repeatedly, ten times or more. This chain uses TRBV20-1 with TRBJ2-1, with TRBD2 matching over 10 bases. Germline V CDR1 and CDR2: DFQATT, SNEGSKA (reference sequence). This CDR3 spans 14 amino acids. Trimming cost V 6 bases and J 4 bases; bases outside gene matches: 6. DNA of the CDR3: TGCAGTGCGCCCGGGACTAGCGATTACAATGAGCAGTTCTTC. The encoded protein is CSAPGTSDYNEQFF.

There are many counts of this clonotype. The genes are TRBV7-6 and TRBJ2-2; TRBD1 matches at 8 bases. Per germline, CDR1 SGHVS and CDR2 FNYEAQ. Unmatched junction bases numbered 12, after V lost 1 base and J lost 5 bases. The CDR3 has 18 amino acids. CDR3 sequence (DNA): TGTGCCAGCAGCTTAGGGGCTCAGGGGGCAGAAGTAACCGGGGAGCTGTTTTTT. It encodes CASSLGAQGAEVTGELFF.

This clonotype was seen repeatedly, ten times or more. The chain joins TRBV3-1 to TRBJ2-5, with D possibly TRBD1 on 5 matching bases. The V end was cut by 3 bases, the J end by 1 base, with 12 bases between. This CDR3 region has 15 residues. The germline gives CDR1 LGHDT, CDR2 YNNKEL (reference sequence). Here the CDR3 DNA reads TGTGCCAGCAGCCAGTTACCAGGGTTCCAAGAGACCCAGTACTTC. This gives the protein CASSQLPGFQETQYF.

The chain combines TRBV7-2 with TRBJ2-7; 9 positions agree with TRBD2. This CDR3 is 16 amino acids long. The V segment lost 5 bases and the J segment 3 bases; nucleotides outside the gene matches: 11. Germline V gene sequence: CDR1 SGHTA, CDR2 FQGNSA. Here the CDR3 reads CASSGTGTSSFYEQYF. CDR3 nucleotides: TGTGCCAGCAGCGGTACTGGGACTAGCAGCTTCTACGAGCAGTACTTC.

This clonotype has ten or more counts. This chain joins TRBV14 and TRBJ2-3; D remains ambiguous. Trimming left V 4 bases short and J 8 bases short, with 10 bases between. Germline V gene lookup returns CDR1 SGHDN and CDR2 FVKESK. The CDR3 spans 12 residues. Here the CDR3 DNA reads TGTGCCAGCAGCCCCCAGTTAGGTACGCAGTATTTT. Encoded protein: CASSPQLGTQYF.

With regard to this clonotype: This clone may be a read error of a much larger clone one base away. The rearrangement uses TRBV2 and TRBJ2-1; 7 positions agree with TRBD2. The germline CDR1 and CDR2 sequences are SNHLY and FYNNEI. V lost 3 bases and J lost 9; bases outside the gene matches: 11. This CDR3 spans 15 amino acids. In DNA, the CDR3 is TGTGCCAGCAGTGACTCCCAGGCGGGAGCGAGTGAGCAGTTCTTC. Translation gives CASSDSQAGASEQFF.

Many counts were recorded for this clonotype. CDR3 sequence: CASSLEQTLSYEQYF. CDR3 nucleotides: TGCGCCAGCAGCTTGGAACAGACCCTTTCCTACGAGCAGTACTTC. The rearrangement links TRBV5-1 to TRBJ2-7; D gene ambiguous. Germline V gene lookup returns CDR1 SGHRS and CDR2 YFSETQ. The CDR3 length is 15 residues. Trimming took off 0 bases at V and 1 base at J, with 11 bases between the two ends.

DNA of the CDR3: TGTGCCAGCAGTCAGATAGCGGGCCCATACAATGAGCAGTTCTTC. Residues: CASSQIAGPYNEQFF. The V call is TRBV27, the J call TRBJ2-1, with 7 positions matching TRBD2. Per germline, CDR1 MNHEY and CDR2 SMNVEV (reference sequence). There are 15 residues in the CDR3. J gave up 4 bases and V 5 bases, and 8 bases lay outside the gene matches.

In its sample, this clonotype was seen many times. The gene calls are TRBV29-1 and TRBJ2-1, with D unclear. This CDR3 has 15 residues. With 5 bases removed from V and 0 bases from J, the gap between germline ends came to 14 bases. The V gene's germline CDR1 is SQVTM and CDR2 ANQGSEA. The CDR3 region is CSVRPHASSYNEQFF. The CDR3 region has the DNA TGCAGCGTTAGACCCCATGCGAGCTCCTACAATGAGCAGTTCTTC.

The rearrangement links TRBV5-4 to TRBJ2-5, with D unresolved. There are 16 residues in the CDR3. V lost 3 bases, J lost 2 bases, and 17 bases lay in between. Per germline, CDR1 SGHNT and CDR2 YYREEE (reference sequence). CDR3 sequence (DNA): TGTGCCAGCAGCTCCGGACGGAACGCCTTTCAAGAGACCCAGTACTTC. Amino acid sequence: CASSSGRNAFQETQYF.

The chain links TRBV6-1 to TRBJ2-7; 7 bases map to TRBD2. The germline CDR1 and CDR2 sequences are MNHNS and SASEGT. This CDR3 has 14 amino acids. V was clipped by 4 bases and J by 4 bases; unmatched bases: 7. This CDR3 is CASSVAGVGYEQYF. Here the CDR3 DNA reads TGTGCCAGCAGTGTTGCGGGAGTGGGGTACGAGCAGTACTTC.

To note about this clonotype: A much larger clone is a single base away; this may be a read error. V is TRBV29-1 and J is TRBJ2-1, with 7 bases lining up with TRBD1. CDR3 length: 16 residues. Germline CDR1 and CDR2: SQVTM and ANQGSEA. The CDR3: CSLEEQGPLNYNEQFF. For the CDR3, the DNA is TGCAGCCTTGAGGAACAGGGGCCGTTGAACTACAATGAGCAGTTCTTC.

In its sample, this clonotype was seen many times. This sequence joins TRBV20-1 and TRBJ2-3, with TRBD2 matching over 9 bases. V lost 3 bases, J lost 1 base, and 14 bases stayed unmatched. The CDR3 spans 18 residues. Germline V gives CDR1 DFQATT, CDR2 SNEGSKA (reference sequence). In nucleotides, the CDR3 is TGCAGTGCTAGTGGGTGGGACACCTTAGCGGGAGGCACAGATACGCAGTATTTT. Translation gives CSASGWDTLAGGTDTQYF.

In its sample, this clonotype was seen many times. The chain is built from TRBV27 and TRBJ2-2; 9 positions match TRBD2. The CDR3 has 14 residues. Germline V gives CDR1 MNHEY, CDR2 SMNVEV (reference sequence). V lost 2 bases and J lost 6; bases outside the gene matches: 1. The CDR3 sequence: CASSLAGGAGELFF. The CDR3 nucleotides are TGTGCCAGCAGTTTAGCGGGAGGGGCCGGGGAGCTGTTTTTT.

This chain joins TRBV11-2 and TRBJ1-3, with D uncertain. The V gene lost 1 base and the J gene lost 5 bases, with 0 bases spanning the gap. CDR3 length: 11 amino acids. The germline CDR1 and CDR2 sequences are SGHAT and FQNNGV. The CDR3 nucleotides read TGTGCCAGCAGCTTAGGAAACACCATATATTTT. It codes for CASSLGNTIYF.

This clonotype was seen many times. The chain couples TRBV10-3 to TRBJ1-2; D not resolved. Trimming pared 3 bases from V and 2 bases from J, leaving 7 bases between. The CDR3 is 13 residues long. Looked up from germline, CDR1 is ENHRY and CDR2 is SYGVKD. CDR3 in DNA: TGTGCCATCAGTGAAGGTGGAAACTATGGCTACACCTTC. It encodes CAISEGGNYGYTF.

The table lists this clonotype with many counts. V and J are TRBV7-2 and TRBJ2-1, with TRBD2 matching 8 bases. There are 15 residues in the CDR3. Unmatched junction bases numbered 4, after V lost 0 bases and J lost 6 bases. Germline CDR1 reads SGHTA; CDR2 reads FQGNSA. CDR3 DNA sequence: TGTGCCAGCAGCTTAGCGAAACTAGCGGTCAATGAGCAGTTCTTC. This sequence encodes CASSLAKLAVNEQFF.

This clonotype was seen at least ten times. The chain has TRBV6-5 and TRBJ2-7, with 7 positions matching TRBD1. The CDR3 length is 14 residues. V dropped 4 bases and J dropped 9; count of bases not matched to a gene: 12. CDR1 is MNHEY and CDR2 is SVGAGI in the germline V gene. CDR3 sequence (DNA): TGTGCCAGCAGTTTAACAAGGGACAGCGCCCGGCAGTACTTC. Translated: CASSLTRDSARQYF.

Here the CDR3 reads CATAREGGTDTQYF. The CDR3 region has the DNA TGTGCCACCGCGCGGGAGGGCGGCACAGATACGCAGTATTTT. The chain is built from TRBV24-1 and TRBJ2-3, with TRBD2 identical over 9 bases. Per germline, CDR1 KGHDR and CDR2 SFDVKD. Trimming removed 9 bases from V and 1 base from J; junction bases left unmatched: 4. CDR3 length equals 14 residues.

The sample holds many counts of this clonotype. The CDR3 nucleotides are TGTGCCATCAGTGAGTCAGGGACAGGGGCTACCTACAATGAGCAGTTCTTC. Protein sequence: CAISESGTGATYNEQFF. V gene TRBV10-3 combines with J gene TRBJ2-1; 10 nucleotides agree with TRBD1. The V segment lost 0 bases and the J segment 2 bases; nucleotides outside the gene matches: 4. Germline loops: CDR1 ENHRY, CDR2 SYGVKD. The CDR3 extends over 17 amino acids.

This clonotype was counted many times. This chain links TRBV3-1 with TRBJ1-5; 7 bases match TRBD1. V lost 0 bases to trimming and J lost 4 bases; unmatched junction nucleotides: 9. The germline CDR1 and CDR2 sequences are LGHDT and YNNKEL (reference sequence). The CDR3 extends over 17 amino acids. The CDR3 here is CASSQESARGTNQPQHF. In DNA form, the CDR3 reads TGTGCCAGCAGCCAAGAAAGTGCCAGGGGGACAAATCAGCCCCAGCATTTT.

This clonotype was observed a few times. V usage is TRBV7-8 and J usage is TRBJ2-3; possible D gene TRBD2, 6 bases. Trimming removed 4 bases at V and 3 bases at J, with 14 bases between. The CDR3 spans 15 residues. Germline-derived CDR1 and CDR2 are SGHVS and FQNEAQ. This chain's CDR3 is CASSSPGVLTDTQYF. CDR3 coding DNA: TGTGCCAGCAGCTCCCCGGGGGTACTAACAGATACGCAGTATTTT.

At least ten counts were recorded for this clonotype. The gene calls are TRBV5-6 and TRBJ2-6; D is ambiguous. The CDR3 runs 15 residues. Germline values: CDR1 SGHDT, CDR2 YYEEEE. With 6 bases removed from V and 0 bases from J, the gap between germline ends came to 10 bases. DNA for the CDR3: TGTGCCAGCATCAGTCTCGGCTCTGGGGCCAACGTCCTGACTTTC. Its translation: CASISLGSGANVLTF. The whole variable domain, filled in from reference TRBV5-6 and TRBJ2-6, reads DAGVTQSPTHLIKTRGQQVTLRCSPKSGHDTVSWYQQALGQGPQFIFQYYEEEERQRGNFPDRFSGHQFPNYSSELNVNALLLGDSALYLCASISLGSGANVLTFGAGSRLTVL.

This clonotype was picked up many times. The V and J genes are TRBV20-1 and TRBJ2-7; 8 bases match TRBD2. Germline values: CDR1 DFQATT, CDR2 SNEGSKA (reference sequence). The V and J ends lost 2 bases and 2 bases, in that order; junction bases with no gene match: 2. CDR3 length: 13 residues. The CDR3 DNA sequence: TGCAGTGCTAGACCGGGACTAGCCTACGAGCAGTACTTC. It encodes CSARPGLAYEQYF.